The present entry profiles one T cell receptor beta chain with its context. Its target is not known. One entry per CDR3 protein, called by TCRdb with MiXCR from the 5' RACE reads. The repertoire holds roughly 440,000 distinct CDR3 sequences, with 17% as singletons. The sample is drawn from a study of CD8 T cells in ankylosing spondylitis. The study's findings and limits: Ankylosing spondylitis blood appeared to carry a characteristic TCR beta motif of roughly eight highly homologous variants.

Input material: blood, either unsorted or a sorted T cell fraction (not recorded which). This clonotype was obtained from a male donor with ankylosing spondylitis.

CDR3 in amino acids: CASSPSGVNTGELFF. The CDR3 DNA is TGCGCCAGCAGCCCCTCTGGGGTGAACACCGGGGAGCTGTTTTTT. The chain uses TRBV4-1 and TRBJ2-2; unclear D gene. Germline lookup yields CDR1 MGHRA and CDR2 YSYEKL. The V end was cut by 4 bases, the J end by 1 base, with 10 bases between. The CDR3 is 15 amino acids.